Listed below are T cell receptor beta chains from one sample, sequenced in a study of control samples from healthy donors and cancer patients. Assay used: immunoSEQ multiplex PCR; TCRdb lists only in-frame clones, some missing. The sample consists of some 140,000 clones, roughly 90% of them appearing once. The sample consisted of blood. These receptors were obtained from a man aged 30-40 years in good health. Each CDR3 is given with its conserved first and last residue. Each record gives: J gene, V gene, clone size, D gene, CDR3 DNA, CDR3 protein. A D gene is named only where the DNA matches it firmly. Size is omitted from some rows. Given values are once, few, many or a class for expanded clones.

>TRBJ2-5|TRBV15|.|.
TGTGCCACCAGCAGCCCCGGGACGCAAGAGACCCAGTACTTC
CATSSPGTQETQYF
>TRBJ1-4|TRBV4-2|.|.
TGTGCCAGCACCGAAGGACAGTTTAATAATGAAAAACTGTTTTTT
CASTEGQFNNEKLFF
>TRBJ2-7|TRBV19|.|.
TGTGCCAGTAGTCTGAGGGTTAGCTACGAGCAGTACTTC
CASSLRVSYEQYF
>TRBJ2-2|TRBV19|.|.
TGTGCCTCCAAAGGCAGGTCAGAAACCGGGGAGCTGTTTTTT
CASKGRSETGELFF
>TRBJ2-7|TRBV5-1|.|TRBD1
TGCGCCAGCAGCTCGGGGACAGGCCCTTACGAGCAGTACTTC
CASSSGTGPYEQYF
>TRBJ1-5|TRBV19|.|.
TGTGCCAGTAGTATCACCCGGTCGGGCAATCAGCCCCAGCATTTT
CASSITRSGNQPQHF
>TRBJ1-1|TRBV3-1/TRBV3-2|.|.
TGTGCCAGCAGCCAAGCGGGGGGGACGAACACTGAAGCTTTCTTT
CASSQAGGTNTEAFF
>TRBJ2-5|TRBV10-3|.|TRBD2
TGTGCCATCAGTGAGTTCGACGGACTAGCGGGAGTAGAGGAGACCCAGTACTTC
CAISEFDGLAGVEETQYF
>TRBJ1-1|TRBV28|once|TRBD1
TGTGCCAGCAGCCCCGGACAGGTGAATGAAGCTTTCTTT
CASSPGQVNEAFF
>TRBJ2-5|TRBV18|.|TRBD2
TGTGCCAGCTCACCACAAGCGGGAGGGCCAGAGGCTCGGGTAGAGACCCAGTACTTC
CASSPQAGGPEARVETQYF
>TRBJ2-7|TRBV29-1|.|.
TGCAGCGTGAGTGGGACCTACGAGCAGTACTTC
CSVSGTYEQYF
>TRBJ2-7|TRBV9|.|TRBD1
TGTGCCAGCAGCCCAGGACAGGGGGCCTACGAGCAGTACTTC
CASSPGQGAYEQYF
>TRBJ1-2|TRBV2|once|TRBD1
TGTGCCAGACGACAGGGAGGCTACACCTTC
CARRQGGYTF
>TRBJ2-3|TRBV7-9|.|.
TGTGCCAGCAGCGCCGGGACCCTCCCATTTACGCAGTATTTT
CASSAGTLPFTQYF
>TRBJ2-7|TRBV7-9|.|.
TGTGCCAGCACTTCCGGGGAGTACGAGCAGTACTTC
CASTSGEYEQYF
>TRBJ1-2|TRBV6-5|.|TRBD1
TGTGCCAGCAGTTGGACAGGCTATGGCTACACCTTC
CASSWTGYGYTF
>TRBJ2-7|TRBV7-9|.|.
TGTGCCAGCAGGGGGGGCCAGGGAAAAGGCGAGCAGTACTTC
CASRGGQGKGEQYF
>TRBJ2-7|TRBV27|.|TRBD2
TGTGCCAGCCAGACTAGCGGGAGCGCGTACGAGCAGTACTTC
CASQTSGSAYEQYF
>TRBJ2-2|TRBV9|.|TRBD2
TGTGCCAGCAGCGAACTAGCGGGAGTTCCCGGGGAGCTGTTTTTT
CASSELAGVPGELFF
>TRBJ2-7|TRBV6-2/TRBV6-3|once|TRBD2
TGTGCCAGCAGTTACGAAGGCGGGAGCTCCTACGAGCAGTACTTC
CASSYEGGSSYEQYF
>TRBJ2-2|TRBV7-9|.|.
TGTGCCAGCAGCTTAGGCGGAGCGAACACCGGGGAGCTGTTTTTT
CASSLGGANTGELFF
>TRBJ2-7|TRBV6-5|.|.
TGTGCCAGCAACGAGTACGAGCAGTACTTC
CASNEYEQYF
>TRBJ2-5|TRBV5-5|.|.
TGTGCCAGCAGCTTTGTGTCGGGTGAAGAGACCCAGTACTTC
CASSFVSGEETQYF
>TRBJ2-1|TRBV30|.|TRBD2
TGTGCCTGGAGTGGAGCGGGAGGCAATGAGCAGTTCTTC
CAWSGAGGNEQFF
>TRBJ1-6|TRBV5-4|.|TRBD1
TGTGCCAGCAGCTTTGAGGGGGCCGGTTCACCCCTCCACTTT
CASSFEGAGSPLHF
>TRBJ2-7|TRBV28|.|TRBD2
TGTGCCAGCAGTTTCGGGACTAGTGAATACGAGCAGTACTTC
CASSFGTSEYEQYF
>TRBJ2-2|TRBV6-5|.|.
TGTGCCAGTCAGATGTCCACCAACACCGGGGAGCTGTTTTTT
CASQMSTNTGELFF
>TRBJ1-1|TRBV18|.|.
TGTGCCAGCTCACCTTCTAACACTGAAGCTTTCTTT
CASSPSNTEAFF
>TRBJ2-1|TRBV3-1/TRBV3-2|.|.
TGTGCCAGCAGCCAAGTAGGAGAGGTCTACAATGAGCAGTTCTTC
CASSQVGEVYNEQFF
>TRBJ2-1|TRBV11-1|.|.
TGTGCCAGCAGCTTATCTTCTGGGGATACCTACAATGAGCAGTTCTTC
CASSLSSGDTYNEQFF
>TRBJ2-7|TRBV4-2|.|.
TGTGCCAGCAGCCAAGACCACCGAGCGAGCCTCTACGAGCAGTACTTC
CASSQDHRASLYEQYF
>TRBJ2-1|TRBV2|.|TRBD2
TGTGCCAGCAGTACCTCAGGTGGTGCGGGAGATGTAGACTACAATGAGCAGTTCTTC
CASSTSGGAGDVDYNEQFF
>TRBJ2-5|TRBV24-1|.|.
TGTGCCACCAGTGATCCCGACAGGTTCCAAGAGACCCAGTACTTC
CATSDPDRFQETQYF
>TRBJ2-7|TRBV3-1/TRBV3-2|.|.
TGTGCCAGCAGCCAGGCCGGACGGGAGCAGTACTTC
CASSQAGREQYF
>TRBJ1-2|TRBV30|.|.
TGTGCCTTAGGGGCCTCTGGGGGCTACACCTTC
CALGASGGYTF
>TRBJ2-7|TRBV6-2/TRBV6-3|.|.
TGTGCCAGCAGTTACTTTGTTGGGTCCTACGAGCAGTACTTC
CASSYFVGSYEQYF
>TRBJ2-7|TRBV10-2|.|.
TGCGCCAGCAGTGAGTCGAAGACTAGTATCTACGAGCAGTACTTC
CASSESKTSIYEQYF
>TRBJ2-3|TRBV7-2|once|.
TGTGCCAGCAGCCCGACGACAGATACGCAGTATTTT
CASSPTTDTQYF
>TRBJ1-6|TRBV19|few|.
TGTGCCAGTAGTTCCAGAATACAGCTATCCTATAATTCACCCCTCCACTTT
CASSSRIQLSYNSPLHF
>TRBJ1-2|TRBV10-3|.|.
TGTGCCATCAGTGAGGCGGGTCTTTCTAGTGGCTACACCTTC
CAISEAGLSSGYTF
>TRBJ2-2|TRBV7-3|.|.
TGTGCCAGCAGCGACCCCCCTGCGGGTTCGGCACCGGAGAACACCGGGGAGCTGTTTTTT
CASSDPPAGSAPENTGELFF
>TRBJ2-1|TRBV27|once|TRBD2
TGTGCCAGCAGTACGTTAGCGGGAGTGGTTGATGAGCAGTTCTTC
CASSTLAGVVDEQFF
>TRBJ1-1|TRBV30|.|.
TGTGCCTGGGGTGGAAGATCTGGGGAAGCTTTCTTT
CAWGGRSGEAFF
>TRBJ1-6|TRBV6-5|few|.
TGTGCCAGTTCCCGACTGGATTATAATTCACCCCTCCACTTT
CASSRLDYNSPLHF
>TRBJ1-2|TRBV15|.|.
TGTGCCACCAGCAGGTACAGTACGCTAACAAACTATGGCTACACCTTC
CATSRYSTLTNYGYTF
>TRBJ2-7|TRBV3-1/TRBV3-2|once|.
TGTGCCAGCAGCCTACTTCCCTACGAGCAGTACTTC
CASSLLPYEQYF
>TRBJ1-5|TRBV3-1/TRBV3-2|few|.
TGTGCCAGCAGCCAAGGAAACGAGAATCAGCCCCAGCATTTT
CASSQGNENQPQHF
>TRBJ2-7|TRBV28|.|.
TGTGCCAGCGCCTTCAGGGGTACGAGGGGCGAGCAGTACTTC
CASAFRGTRGEQYF